Sequencing of this TCR beta chain was carried out in a study of metastatic and nonmetastatic thyroid tumors. Study summary: Repertoire comparisons spanned blood and tumor or nodule tissue from malignant and benign thyroid patients.

Original analysis: The distant-metastasis classifier for papillary thyroid cancer was built from CDR3 differences across clinicopathological groups. TCRdb re-called clones from the PCR reads using MiXCR. The V and J calls shown here were made by TCRdb, not taken from the authors' results. The profile shows about 43,000 clones, about 3.3% of them singletons. Looked up from germline, CDR1 is MNHEY and CDR2 is SVGEGT. This CDR3 has 16 amino acids. Trimming took 2 bases from V and 3 from J, leaving 16 bases between them. Thyroid surgery was preceded by no treatment in any patient. Sequencing used blood. This receptor was identified in a female donor with papillary thyroid cancer or a benign thyroid nodule (not recorded which). Some clones in this sample may be carry-over from other donors' samples. The chain uses TRBV6-2 or TRBV6-3 and TRBJ1-2; a possible D gene is TRBD1 (5 bases). As DNA, the CDR3 is TGTGCCAGCAGTTACGCCACAGGTCGCTATGACTATGGCTACACCTTC. Translation gives CASSYATGRYDYGYTF.